This is a list of T cell receptor beta chains from one sample in a study of T cell responses to AZD1222 COVID-19 vaccine. Clones were read by immunoSEQ multiplex PCR, and TCRdb kept only the in-frame ones, dropping some. Found here are around 150,000 clones, just under 95% of them singletons; the top ten hold approximately 6.5%. This specimen was peripheral blood, taken 28 days after the second AZD1222 dose. The receptors were sampled from an adult who received the AZD1222 COVID-19 vaccine. Both conserved end residues are part of each CDR3. A D gene is named only where the DNA matches it firmly. The size of a clone is reported for some rows only, either as once, few or many, or as a class for expanded clones.

TRBD1	TRBJ1-1	TRBV19	NA	CASRETGAEAFF
NA	TRBJ1-2	TRBV28	NA	CASGYGGNYGYTF
NA	TRBJ1-6	TRBV2	NA	CASSVDVNSPLHF
NA	TRBJ2-1	TRBV7-9	NA	CASSLLPRRGREQFF
TRBD1	TRBJ1-1	TRBV27	NA	CASSFNGQGGTEAFF
TRBD1	TRBJ1-5	TRBV7-2	NA	CASSLASDRVEQPQHF
NA	TRBJ2-5	TRBV29-1	once	CSVEAGSVGETQYF
TRBD1	TRBJ1-4	TRBV10-3	once	CAISESGTGNEKLFF
NA	TRBJ1-1	TRBV7-9	NA	CASSLVQNTEAFF
NA	TRBJ2-7	TRBV2	NA	CASTLGLTSYEQYF
NA	TRBJ1-3	TRBV29-1	NA	CSVWVDGGTGNTIYF
NA	TRBJ1-6	TRBV5-5	NA	CASSLTGINSPLHF
TRBD1	TRBJ2-2	TRBV5-1	once	CASRAGTVTGELFF
NA	TRBJ1-5	TRBV7-9	NA	CASSLSGDQPQHF
TRBD1	TRBJ1-2	TRBV5-1	NA	CASSPRTGEGNYGYTF
NA	TRBJ1-3	TRBV19	NA	CASSIDRELVLFGNTIYF
NA	TRBJ2-7	TRBV2	NA	CASQGPYEQYF
TRBD1	TRBJ2-2	TRBV27	NA	CASSLDRGGTGELFF
TRBD1	TRBJ1-3	TRBV7-2	NA	CASSTGQGPGNTIYF
TRBD1	TRBJ2-1	TRBV5-1	once	CASSGGQGRDEQFF
NA	TRBJ1-2	TRBV11-2	NA	CASSLSGQGSSASGYTF
NA	TRBJ2-7	TRBV7-9	NA	CASSLGGLEQYF
NA	TRBJ2-3	TRBV5-4	NA	CASSLNRQASDTQYF
NA	TRBJ1-2	TRBV4-1	NA	CASSQDFGGARKTNYGYTF
NA	TRBJ1-2	TRBV19	NA	CASSIIGGRSYGYTF
NA	TRBJ1-1	TRBV2	NA	CASSAERGANTEAFF
NA	TRBJ1-2	TRBV14	once	CASSQVMGASYTF
NA	TRBJ2-7	TRBV11-3	once	CASSLDWGGYEQYF
TRBD2	TRBJ2-1	TRBV5-1	NA	CASSQGLAFNEQFF
NA	TRBJ1-2	TRBV6-5	NA	CASSFLDSGEDGYTF